Shown below are 8 T cell receptor beta chains from a single sample sequenced in a study of long-term antiretroviral therapy in people with HIV (dated by TCRdb to 2022 to 2024). The immunoSEQ hsTCRB v3.0 assay was used at survey level resolution for TRB variable region sequencing. Sourced from immuneACCESS, this table was stored by TCRdb with only in-frame sequences that have V and J called. A share of the clones is absent; for the studies checked, an unresolved V gene accounts for under half, and the remainder has no known explanation. The sample table records about 21,000 clones; around nine tenths of these occur just once. The ten most abundant clones make up 3% to 4% of the sample. The sample here was unsorted PBMCs, taken 2.3 years after starting antiretroviral therapy. These receptors came from a man in his 60s with HIV.

The CDR3 coding sequence is TGTGCCAGCAGCCTCTCAGGCGGCGGGGAGCTGTTTTTT. Amino acids: CASSLSGGGELFF. This rearrangement joins TRBV7-9 to TRBJ2-2; D is uncertain. V was cut by 5 bases and J by 7 bases, with 11 bases left in between. The germline V gene has CDR1 SEHNR and CDR2 FQNEAQ (reference sequence). This CDR3 is built from 13 residues. Full variable domain (outside the CDR3, taken from reference TRBV7-9 and TRBJ2-2): DTGVSQNPRHKITKRGQNVTFRCDPISEHNRLYWYRQTLGQGPEFLTYFQNEAQLEKSRLLSDRFSAERPKGSFSTLEIQRTEQGDSAMYLCASSLSGGGELFFGEGSRLTVL.

V and J are TRBV7-3 and TRBJ2-6; TRBD2 matches at 7 bases. The length of the CDR3 is 16 residues. CDR1 and CDR2 (germline): SGHTA, FQGTGA. V lost 3 bases and J lost 5; bases outside the gene matches: 7. This CDR3 reads CASSLGGSGWANVLTF. The CDR3 DNA sequence: TGTGCCAGCAGCTTGGGCGGGAGCGGCTGGGCCAACGTCCTGACTTTC.

The chain recombines TRBV9 with TRBJ2-7; 11 bases agree with TRBD2. Germline CDR1 SGDLS, CDR2 YYNGEE. This CDR3 region has 14 residues. Unmatched junction bases numbered 5, after V lost 3 bases and J lost 6 bases. The CDR3 bases are TGTGCCAGCAGCGCTAGCGGGGGGTCGTCCGAGCAGTACTTC. It encodes CASSASGGSSEQYF.

The chain combines TRBV7-3 with TRBJ2-3; 8 bases are a match to TRBD2. V lost 2 bases to trimming and J lost 1 base; unmatched junction nucleotides: 2. CDR3 length: 15 residues. Germline V gene sequence: CDR1 SGHTA, CDR2 FQGTGA. In DNA, the CDR3 is TGTGCCAGCAGCTTACGTAGCGGGGGCACAGATACGCAGTATTTT. Translating it yields CASSLRSGGTDTQYF.

The chain couples TRBV7-6 to TRBJ1-6; D unclear. CDR1 and CDR2 from the germline V gene are SGHVS and FNYEAQ. Trimming shortened V by 8 bases and J by 5 bases, and 16 bases separated the two germline ends. The CDR3 loop spans 15 amino acids. CDR3 bases: TGTGCCAGCGGCCTGCGTACGGGAGATAATTCACCCCTCCACTTT. Amino acid sequence: CASGLRTGDNSPLHF.

This sequence joins TRBV18 and TRBJ2-2, with 7 bases fitting TRBD1. The CDR3 covers 16 residues. The J segment lost 2 bases and the V segment lost 2 bases, leaving 5 bases of the junction unmatched. CDR1 and CDR2 from the germline V gene are KGHSH and LQKENI. In DNA, the CDR3 is TGTGCCAGCTCACCAACGGGACAGATAAACACCGGGGAGCTGTTTTTT. Translated, it gives CASSPTGQINTGELFF. Full variable domain (missing parts from reference TRBV18 and TRBJ2-2): NAGVMQNPRHLVRRRGQEARLRCSPMKGHSHVYWYRQLPEEGLKFMVYLQKENIIDESGMPKERFSAEFPKEGPSILRIQQVVRGDSAAYFCASSPTGQINTGELFFGEGSRLTVL.

The chain recombines TRBV11-2 with TRBJ1-2; no clear D. Trimming left V 0 bases short and J 2 bases short, with 13 bases between. Germline-derived CDR1 and CDR2 are SGHAT and FQNNGV. CDR3 length: 16 residues. This CDR3 reads CASSLDWRAHNYGYTF. The CDR3 region has the DNA TGTGCCAGCAGCTTAGATTGGAGGGCCCACAACTATGGCTACACCTTC.

This clone was recorded only once. J is TRBJ1-5 and V is TRBV7-2; 9 nucleotides line up with TRBD1. Germline CDR1 SGHTA, CDR2 FQGNSA. J lost 4 bases, V lost 1 base, and 8 bases had no gene match. The CDR3 covers 17 residues. The CDR3 here is CASSLGRDRVGNQPQHF. The DNA of the CDR3 is TGTGCCAGCAGCTTAGGAAGGGACAGGGTGGGGAATCAGCCCCAGCATTTT.